These 25 T cell receptor beta chains were sequenced from one sample in a study of blood T cells in healthy people across ages. PCR was performed a second time for roughly 7 to 11 cycles using a sample-barcoded 5' primer and a J-beta primer mix. TCRdb used MiXCR to reprocess the 5' RACE reads, holding one entry per CDR3 protein. The sample lists fewer than 1.5 million distinct CDR3 sequences, approximately 42% occurring once. The specimen was blood. These receptors were collected from a young woman in good health.

This clonotype was observed once. The chain combines TRBV7-9 with TRBJ1-6; D is uncertain. The germline CDR1 and CDR2 sequences are SEHNR and FQNEAQ (reference sequence). The V and J ends lost 4 bases and 9 bases respectively, with 10 bases between them. There are 13 residues in the CDR3. CDR3 in amino acids: CASSYAVGSPLHF. CDR3 nucleotides: TGTGCCAGCAGCTACGCGGTGGGTTCACCCCTCCACTTT.

The chain couples TRBV29-1 to TRBJ2-1; the D gene is possibly TRBD2 (7 bases). This CDR3 comprises 13 residues. CDR1 is SQVTM, CDR2 ANQGSEA, per germline. The V end lost 6 bases, the J end lost 5 bases, and 14 bases lay between the germline ends. CDR3 amino acids: CSVGGGGNNEQFF. As DNA, the CDR3 is TGCAGCGTGGGGGGCGGGGGAAACAATGAGCAGTTCTTC.

In the case of this clonotype: Possible read error: a much larger clone is one base away. This sequence joins TRBV10-3 and TRBJ2-7; D remains unclear. This CDR3 spans 11 amino acids. From germline, CDR1 is ENHRY and CDR2 SYGVKD. Trimming took 5 bases from V and 7 from J, leaving 9 bases between them. The CDR3 loop reads CAISLNNEQYF. As DNA, the CDR3 is TGTGCCATCAGTCTGAACAATGAGCAGTACTTC.

This clonotype showed up just a few times. The genes are TRBV10-3 and TRBJ2-1; 8 nucleotides agree with TRBD1. Losses at the gene ends were 4 bases for V and 2 bases for J; bases not matched to a gene: 4. The CDR3 sequence is 15 residues long. Germline assignment: CDR1 ENHRY and CDR2 SYGVKD. The chain's CDR3 is CAISVQGAAYNEQFF. CDR3 in DNA: TGTGCCATCAGTGTTCAGGGGGCTGCCTACAATGAGCAGTTCTTC.

This clonotype was found many times. The chain uses TRBV12-3 or TRBV12-4 and TRBJ2-3; no clear D. The CDR3 covers 13 residues. V lost 5 bases and J lost 0, with 6 bases in between. CDR3 amino acids: CASSRSSTDTQYF. As DNA, the CDR3 is TGTGCCAGCAGTCGTAGTAGCACAGATACGCAGTATTTT.

This clonotype appeared many times. The germline gene is not matched at one end of the junction; a read error may be the cause. CDR3 sequence reads: CASSQDPGNYEQYF. CDR3 nucleotides: TGTGCCAGCAGTCAGGACCCCGGGAACTACGAGCAGTACTTC. The chain combines TRBV4-1 with TRBJ2-7; tentatively, D is TRBD2 (5 bases). The CDR3 has 14 amino acids. The germline CDR1 and CDR2 sequences are MGHRA and YSYEKL.

The chain combines TRBV27 with TRBJ2-4; 12 bases fit TRBD2. The last part of the DNA fits TRBJ2-7 better; the J call may be wrong. Germline assignment: CDR1 MNHEY and CDR2 SMNVEV (reference sequence). This CDR3 contains 18 residues. CDR3 in amino acids: CASSPWTSGADHNYEQYF. CDR3 nucleotide sequence: TGTGCCAGCAGTCCTTGGACTAGCGGGGCGGACCATAACTACGAGCAGTACTTC.

The V and J genes are TRBV20-1 and TRBJ2-3; D gene uncertain. The germline CDR1 and CDR2 sequences are DFQATT and SNEGSKA (reference sequence). The CDR3 covers 14 residues. Deletions cut 5 bases from V and 2 bases from J, with 14 bases between. The CDR3 protein is CSASDRGHTDTQYF. The CDR3, as DNA: TGCAGTGCTTCGGACCGCGGCCACACAGATACGCAGTATTTT.

This clonotype was observed a few times. This sequence joins TRBV6-1 and TRBJ2-4; D gene uncertain. CDR1 and CDR2 (germline): MNHNS, SASEGT. The V end was cut by 0 bases, the J end by 13 bases, with 13 bases between. This CDR3 has 13 residues. Here the CDR3 reads CASSEAQAIEQYF. The CDR3 nucleotides are TGTGCCAGCAGTGAAGCGCAGGCGATTGAGCAGTACTTC.

This clonotype has ten or more counts. The chain has TRBV20-1 and TRBJ1-1, with TRBD1 matching over 10 bases. Germline loops: CDR1 DFQATT, CDR2 SNEGSKA (reference sequence). This CDR3 has 14 amino acids. Trimming at V came to 4 bases and at J to 3 bases, leaving 5 bases not matched to a gene. The chain's CDR3 is CSATRQGADTEAFF. For the CDR3, the DNA is TGCAGTGCTACCAGACAGGGGGCGGACACTGAAGCTTTCTTT.

The gene calls are TRBV11-1 and TRBJ1-1, with D unresolved. The germline CDR1 and CDR2 sequences are SGHAT and FQDESV (reference sequence). The CDR3 extends over 15 amino acids. V was shortened by 1 base and J by 3 bases, with 12 bases between the two germline ends. The CDR3 nucleotides are TGTGCCAGCAGCTTAGTAGCGGGGTCGCACACTGAAGCTTTCTTT. Its translation is CASSLVAGSHTEAFF.

This chain links TRBV6-5 with TRBJ2-3; D is possibly TRBD2 (6 bases). Between the trimmed V and J ends, which lost 8 bases and 1 base, there was a span of 13 bases. The CDR3 loop spans 14 amino acids. CDR1 MNHEY and CDR2 SVGAGI come from the germline V gene. CDR3 sequence reads: CASGGDPGTDTQYF. The DNA of the CDR3 is TGTGCCAGCGGCGGGGACCCTGGCACAGATACGCAGTATTTT.

This clonotype turned up a few times. This chain links TRBV6-6 with TRBJ2-1, with D possibly TRBD2 on 5 matching bases. The ends were cut back, 8 bases at V and 0 bases at J, with 5 bases in the middle. Germline V CDR1 and CDR2: MNHNY, SVGAGI (reference sequence). The CDR3 runs to 12 residues. The DNA of the CDR3 is TGTGCCAGCCTAGCCTCCTACAATGAGCAGTTCTTC. This codes for CASLASYNEQFF.

The rearrangement uses TRBV7-9 and TRBJ2-2; the D is unclear. The germline V gene has CDR1 SEHNR and CDR2 FQNEAQ (reference sequence). Trimming took 2 bases from V and 0 from J, leaving 4 bases between them. The CDR3 covers 14 residues. CDR3 protein: CASSLMTNTGELFF. CDR3 nucleotides: TGTGCCAGCAGCTTAATGACGAACACCGGGGAGCTGTTTTTT.

This chain uses TRBV27 with TRBJ2-7; 7 nucleotides align to TRBD1. The germline V gene has CDR1 MNHEY and CDR2 SMNVEV (reference sequence). The CDR3 totals 14 residues. The V segment lost 3 bases and the J segment 3 bases; nucleotides outside the gene matches: 5. CDR3 sequence reads: CASSFSRQGYEQYF. The CDR3 region has the DNA TGTGCCAGCAGTTTCTCCCGACAGGGCTACGAGCAGTACTTC.

The chain links TRBV12-5 to TRBJ1-1; the D is unclear. The germline gives CDR1 LGHNT, CDR2 FRNRAP. The V end was cut by 5 bases, the J end by 7 bases, with 14 bases between. There are 13 residues in the CDR3. The CDR3 nucleotides read TGTGCTAGTGGTCCTGGAGTGAGTGGTGAAGCTTTCTTT. The encoded protein is CASGPGVSGEAFF. Combining the CDR3 with reference TRBV12-5 and TRBJ1-1 gives the whole variable domain DARVTQTPRHKVTEMGQEVTMRCQPILGHNTVFWYRQTMMQGLELLAYFRNRAPLDDSGMPKDRFSAEMPDATLATLKIQPSEPRDSAVYFCASGPGVSGEAFFGQGTRLTVV.

This clonotype appeared many times. The CDR3, as DNA: TGTGCCAGCAGCCCTAGCGGGGGGGCCGCAGATACGCAGTATTTT. Its translation: CASSPSGGAADTQYF. The chain links TRBV4-2 to TRBJ2-3; 12 bases fit TRBD2. The CDR3 runs 15 residues. Trimming cost V 4 bases and J 4 bases; bases outside gene matches: 3. CDR1 is LGHNA and CDR2 is YNFKEQ in the germline V gene.

The sample holds many counts of this clonotype. V and J are TRBV6-2 or TRBV6-3 and TRBJ2-7; the D gene could be TRBD1 or TRBD2 (5 bases each). The CDR3 consists of 14 residues. The germline gives CDR1 MNHEY, CDR2 SVGEGT. V lost 2 bases to trimming and J lost 0 bases, with 8 bases between them. The chain's CDR3 is CASSYAGSSYEQYF. The CDR3 bases are TGTGCCAGCAGTTACGCAGGGAGCTCCTACGAGCAGTACTTC.

In regard to this clonotype: The junction and the germline gene differ at one end; a read error may be behind it. The V call is TRBV7-3, the J call TRBJ1-1; D not resolved. Per the germline V gene, CDR1 is SGHTA and CDR2 is FQGTGA. This CDR3 contains 13 residues. This CDR3 reads CASSFIHNTGAFF. The DNA for the CDR3 is TGTGCCAGCAGCTTTATTCATAACACTGGAGCTTTCTTT.

The chain is built from TRBV4-1 and TRBJ2-5; 10 bases are shared with TRBD2. Germline CDR1 reads MGHRA; CDR2 reads YSYEKL. The CDR3 loop spans 17 amino acids. The J segment lost 3 bases and the V segment lost 0 bases, leaving 7 bases of the junction unmatched. This CDR3 reads CASSQDGSGGNKETQYF. The DNA for the CDR3 is TGCGCCAGCAGCCAAGATGGTAGCGGGGGGAACAAAGAGACCCAGTACTTC.

V is TRBV6-5 and J is TRBJ1-1; 9 nucleotides align to TRBD1. With 6 bases clipped from V and 4 bases from J, the junction kept 9 bases outside the gene matches. From germline, CDR1 is MNHEY and CDR2 SVGAGI. There are 15 residues in the CDR3. The CDR3 nucleotides read TGTGCCAGCAGCTCCCCGGGACAGGGCACCACTGAAGCTTTCTTT. This gives the protein CASSSPGQGTTEAFF.

This clonotype has only a few counts. This chain connects TRBV28 to TRBJ2-7; tentatively, D is TRBD1 (6 bases). Germline CDR1 MDHEN, CDR2 SYDVKM. V lost 7 bases and J lost 0, with 10 bases in between. This CDR3 contains 13 residues. The CDR3 region is CASIGRGSYEQYF. DNA for the CDR3: TGTGCCAGCATTGGCAGGGGCTCCTACGAGCAGTACTTC. The full variable domain, with the rest looked up from reference TRBV28 and TRBJ2-7, is DVKVTQSSRYLVKRTGEKVFLECVQDMDHENMFWYRQDPGLGLRLIYFSYDVKMKEKGDIPEGYSVSREKKERFSLILESASTNQTSMYLCASIGRGSYEQYFGPGTRLTVT.

The rearrangement uses TRBV12-3 or TRBV12-4 and TRBJ2-1; no definite D call. V was clipped by 6 bases and J by 12 bases, with 15 bases between them. The CDR3 sequence is 12 residues long. In DNA form, the CDR3 reads TGTGCCAGCAGCTGGACCGCTCCTTTGCAGTTCTTC. Amino acids: CASSWTAPLQFF.

This clonotype has only a few counts. The rearrangement uses TRBV27 and TRBJ2-5, with 12 bases aligning to TRBD2. This CDR3 region has 16 residues. V lost 1 base to trimming and J lost 11 bases; unmatched junction nucleotides: 11. Germline lookup yields CDR1 MNHEY and CDR2 SMNVEV (reference sequence). The CDR3 loop reads CASSLYASGGANEQYF. DNA of the CDR3: TGTGCCAGCAGTTTATATGCTAGCGGGGGGGCAAATGAGCAGTACTTC.

This clonotype was seen a few times. The rearrangement links TRBV11-2 to TRBJ1-5; a possible D gene is TRBD1 (5 bases). The V and J ends lost 0 bases and 7 bases respectively, with 13 bases between them. CDR1 is SGHAT, CDR2 FQNNGV, per germline. CDR3 length equals 15 residues. This CDR3 is CASSLDGGVGQPQHF. Here the CDR3 DNA reads TGTGCCAGCAGCTTAGATGGGGGGGTTGGGCAGCCCCAGCATTTT. Full variable domain (outside the CDR3, taken from reference TRBV11-2 and TRBJ1-5): EAGVAQSPRYKIIEKRQSVAFWCNPISGHATLYWYQQILGQGPKLLIQFQNNGVVDDSQLPKDRFSAERLKGVDSTLKIQPAKLEDSAVYLCASSLDGGVGQPQHFGDGTRLSIL.